This TCR beta chain was identified in a study of graft-versus-host responses after intestinal transplantation. On the study more broadly: Multivisceral, liver-intestinal, or isolated intestinal grafts were transplanted into recipients. Recipients across the board were started on anti-thymocyte globulin induction, then kept on tacrolimus and steroids for 2 to 4 years. Study-wide findings and caveats: GvH clones occurred in recipient marrow; some first appeared in ileum or blood. Allografts from individuals with graft-donor T cell macrochimerism displayed high graft-versus-host to host-versus-graft clonal ratios.

The V end lost 0 bases, the J end lost 0 bases, and 18 bases lay between the germline ends. This CDR3 spans 19 amino acids. In germline, CDR1 is SGHDT, CDR2 YYEEEE. This clone was observed once. Its specificity is not known. Assay used: immunoSEQ multiplex PCR; TCRdb lists only in-frame clones, some missing. The repertoire includes more than 80,000 clones, about 88% of them detected once, and roughly 0.28% sits in the top ten. The TCR was taken from a human donor who was the organ donor for an intestinal transplant. The chain employs TRBV5-6 and TRBJ1-4; D is possibly TRBD1 (6 bases). This material consisted of unstimulated CD4+ T cells sorted from spleen or lymph node cells, taken before transplant. The CDR3 loop reads CASSLAINTWDTTNEKLFF. CDR3 DNA sequence: TGTGCCAGCAGCTTGGCCATCAATACCTGGGACACAACTAATGAAAAACTGTTTTTT. The variable domain in full, with the rest retrieved from reference TRBV5-6 and TRBJ1-4, is DAGVTQSPTHLIKTRGQQVTLRCSPKSGHDTVSWYQQALGQGPQFIFQYYEEEERQRGNFPDRFSGHQFPNYSSELNVNALLLGDSALYLCASSLAINTWDTTNEKLFFGSGTQLSVL.